This T cell receptor (beta chain) was identified in a study of blood T cell repertoires in COVID-19. Looking at the study overall: Specimens from acute and convalescent COVID-19 originated in the United States, Italy and Spain. The cDNA or gDNA used as material had been derived from T cells, B-cell-depleted T cells, or PBMCs.

In the original analysis: Estimation of nucleated cell counts relied on the amplification of reference gene primers. Some clones are missing from TCRdb's copy, which holds only in-frame ones; the method was immunoSEQ multiplex PCR. The V and J calls and clone size come from that table; D and trimming were worked out from the DNA. In the table there are roughly 700,000 clones, just under 90% of which are singletons. The germline V gene encodes CDR1 LGHDT and CDR2 YNNKEL (reference sequence). This CDR3 is built from 14 residues. Trimming stripped 1 base from V and 3 bases from J, with 9 bases between. This clonotype was sampled from a woman under 30 with acute or convalescent COVID-19. The V call is TRBV3-1 (or the pseudogene TRBV3-2), the J call TRBJ1-1; D is unresolved. The sequencing sample was made of peripheral blood. In DNA form, the CDR3 reads TGTGCCAGCAGCCAAGCCCAGCGATACACTGAAGCTTTCTTT. Protein sequence: CASSQAQRYTEAFF.